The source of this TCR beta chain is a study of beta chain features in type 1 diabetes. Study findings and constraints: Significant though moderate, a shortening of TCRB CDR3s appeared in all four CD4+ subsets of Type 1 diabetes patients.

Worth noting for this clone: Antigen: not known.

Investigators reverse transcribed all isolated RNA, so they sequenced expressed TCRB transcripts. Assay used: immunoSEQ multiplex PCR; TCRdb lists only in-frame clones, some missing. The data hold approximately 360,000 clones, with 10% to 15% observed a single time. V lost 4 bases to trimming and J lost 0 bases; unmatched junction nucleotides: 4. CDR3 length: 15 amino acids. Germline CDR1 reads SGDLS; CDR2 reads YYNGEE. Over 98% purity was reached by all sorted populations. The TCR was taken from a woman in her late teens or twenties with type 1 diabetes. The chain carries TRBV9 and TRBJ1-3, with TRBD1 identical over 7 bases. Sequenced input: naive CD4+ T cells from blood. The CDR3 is CASSSRTGSGNTIYF. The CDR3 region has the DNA TGTGCCAGCAGCTCCCGGACAGGCTCTGGAAACACCATATATTTT. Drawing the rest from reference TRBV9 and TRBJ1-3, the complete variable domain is DSGVTQTPKHLITATGQRVTLRCSPRSGDLSVYWYQQSLDQGLQFLIQYYNGEERAKGNILERFSAQQFPDLHSELNLSSLELGDSALYFCASSSRTGSGNTIYFGEGSWLTVV.